This paragraph reports one T cell receptor beta chain. This specimen belongs to a study of blood T cell repertoires in COVID-19. Study details: From the United States, Italy and Spain came samples of acute and convalescent COVID-19.

The repertoire was sequenced with immunoSEQ multiplex PCR; TCRdb's copy has only in-frame clones and lacks some. The sample carries 300,000 to 350,000 clones, around four fifths recorded once. Germline V CDR1 and CDR2: SGHVS, FQNEAQ. The CDR3 contains 14 residues. The V gene lost 5 bases and the J gene lost 3 bases, with 14 bases spanning the gap. The chain combines TRBV7-8 with TRBJ2-7, with a possible D match to TRBD1 (6 bases). This receptor was taken from a young man with active or convalescent COVID-19. Sequencing was carried out using peripheral blood. The CDR3 spells CASSTPDRNYEQYF. The DNA of the CDR3 is TGTGCCAGCAGCACTCCGGACAGAAACTACGAGCAGTACTTC.